The present TCR beta chain was sequenced within a study of T cells in Graves' hyperthyroidism and ophthalmopathy. Across the study: Any treatment followed the collection of peripheral blood at initial diagnosis. Regarding the study as a whole: Median prediction lead before ophthalmopathy onset was about 6.7 months with the model.

This clonotype has just a few counts. Its antigen is currently unknown. The CDR3 regions of TCR beta were amplified from RNA transcripts. The HTBI set primed first-round TCR CDR3 RT-PCR. TCRdb reprocessed the multiplex PCR reads with MiXCR, giving one entry per CDR3 protein. The sample has 550,000 to 800,000 distinct CDR3 sequences, about 17% seen once. CDR1 MNHNS and CDR2 SASEGT come from the germline V gene. V was pared by 6 bases and J by 15 bases, with 9 bases of the junction left unmatched. This CDR3 is 12 amino acids long. The sample was blood. This TCR came from a young man with Graves' hyperthyroidism. V gene TRBV6-1 combines with J gene TRBJ2-1, with 9 bases matching TRBD2. CDR3 loop: CASSPNSGSGFF. Here the CDR3 DNA reads TGTGCCAGCAGCCCGAATAGCGGGAGCGGGTTCTTC.